This T cell receptor beta chain was obtained from a study of blood T cell repertoires in COVID-19 (dated by TCRdb to 2019 to 2021). Broadly, across the study: Samples covering the acute and convalescent phases of COVID-19 were provided by collaborators in the United States, Italy and Spain. The material from the prospective study consisted of cDNA or gDNA derived from T cells, B-cell-depleted T cells, or PBMCs. Deeply sampled blood TCRbeta repertoires from subjects exposed to, actively infected with, or recovered from COVID-19 were included in the dataset. The repertoires were released in a freely available public database intended as a resource for research on the immune response to SARS-CoV-2. The samples were drawn from two sources: the first 160 participants of the ongoing ImmuneRACE study, and over 1,000 subjects contributed by 6 global collaborators. Nearly every sample came with metadata listing a de-identified subject ID, COVID-19 status, age in years and sex. HLA class I and class II types, where available, came from metadata supplied by the sample provider rather than from assay-based typing.

What the authors observed across the whole study: Clinical and demographic metadata were provided uncurated, with the amount varying by source and participant.

Comment on this clone: Its antigen is still unknown. No per-base quality is available; no much larger clone lies one base away.

TCRbeta CDR3 regions were amplified from genomic DNA by means of the immunoSEQ Assay, a bias-controlled multiplex PCR. The authors' pipeline ran thus. Nucleated cell counts per sample were estimated from amplification of reference gene primers within the assay. Sequence reads were collapsed and filtered to measure the absolute abundance of every unique TCRbeta CDR3 rearrangement. For each sample, productive Simpson clonality was calculated by taking the square root of Simpson's diversity index across productive rearrangements. The immuneACCESS repertoire file appears here via TCRdb, limited to in-frame rearrangements. These files lack a portion of the clones; in checked studies, under half of the deficit traces to unresolved V genes, and the cause of the others is not known. V and J calls plus clone size are reproduced from that table; the DNA served to infer D and trimming. Present in this sample are roughly 15,000 clones, about three quarters of which were seen just once. The ten biggest clones cover 7.5% to 10% of the sample.

The CDR1 and CDR2 encoded by the germline V gene (reference sequence) are PRHDT and FYEKMQ. The germline V and J ends show losses of 10 bases and 7 bases respectively, and no gene match explains 7 bases of the junction. The CDR3 has 14 amino acids, counting the end cysteine and phenylalanine. Only the CDR3 part of the read is kept: 42 bases, read in frame from the first base. Whole blood was collected in K2EDTA tubes by collaborating institutions according to the institutions' own protocols. For TCRbeta analysis, collaborator samples were shipped as frozen whole blood, as isolated PBMCs, or as DNA extracted from either sample type.

Recombination linked TRBV13 to TRBJ2-1; a stretch of 13 junction bases matches TRBD2. The TCR was taken from a man in his 70s with acute or convalescent COVID-19. The sequencing sample was made of peripheral blood. The CDR3: CANSRTSGGNEQFF. The DNA is TGTGCCAACAGTAGGACTAGCGGGGGAAATGAGCAGTTCTTC.